Shown below are 32 T cell receptor beta chains from a single sample sequenced in a study of CD8+ T cells in alopecia areata. Reverse transcribed after extraction, RNA yielded cDNA as the sequencing template. The table came from immunoSEQ multiplex PCR; TCRdb's copy has only in-frame clones and leaves some out. This table has 130,000 or so clones, roughly 50% appearing once. The input for sequencing was CD8+ T cells sorted from blood, taken at week 0. These receptors were taken from a human donor with alopecia areata.

This clone was counted only a few times. This chain links TRBV6-5 with TRBJ1-5; possibly TRBD1 for D (6 bases). CDR1 MNHEY and CDR2 SVGAGI come from the germline V gene. Trimming removed 0 bases from V and 4 bases from J, with 7 bases in between. There are 14 residues in the CDR3. The CDR3 DNA is TGTGCCAGCAGTTACTCGGGGGCGAATCAGCCCCAGCATTTT. Its protein product is CASSYSGANQPQHF.

This clone occurred a few times. The chain has TRBV7-9 and TRBJ2-1; no clear D. V lost 5 bases, J lost 1 base, and 12 bases lay in between. Looked up from germline, CDR1 is SEHNR and CDR2 is FQNEAQ (reference sequence). There are 15 residues in the CDR3. The CDR3 DNA sequence: TGTGCCAGCAGCCCAAATGCTGCTTCCTACAATGAGCAGTTCTTC. This codes for CASSPNAASYNEQFF. Using reference TRBV7-9 and TRBJ2-1 for the parts outside the CDR3, the full variable domain is DTGVSQNPRHKITKRGQNVTFRCDPISEHNRLYWYRQTLGQGPEFLTYFQNEAQLEKSRLLSDRFSAERPKGSFSTLEIQRTEQGDSAMYLCASSPNAASYNEQFFGPGTRLTVL.

This clone came up a few times. The chain recombines TRBV18 with TRBJ2-1; D is perhaps TRBD1 (5 bases). The CDR3 has 11 amino acids. Germline V gives CDR1 KGHSH, CDR2 LQKENI. With 6 bases removed from V and 7 bases from J, the gap between germline ends came to 7 bases. The CDR3 region is CASSSGNEQFF. The DNA for the CDR3 is TGTGCCAGCTCTTCAGGGAATGAGCAGTTCTTC.

As DNA, the CDR3 is TGTGCCTGGAGTGTACTGGACAGGGCGGGCGAGCAGTACTTC. Its translation is CAWSVLDRAGEQYF. The gene calls are TRBV30 and TRBJ2-7; 8 bases align to TRBD1. Per the germline V gene, CDR1 is GTSNPN and CDR2 is SVGIG (reference sequence). The CDR3 sequence is 14 residues long. J gave up 6 bases and V 0 bases, and 7 bases lay outside the gene matches. The full variable domain, rest sourced from reference TRBV30 and TRBJ2-7, is SQTIHQWPATLVQPVGSPLSLECTVEGTSNPNLYWYRQAAGRGLQLLFYSVGIGQISSEVPQNLSASRPQDRQFILSSKKLLLSDSGFYLCAWSVLDRAGEQYFGPGTRLTVT.

This clone has a handful of counts. The chain links TRBV19 to TRBJ2-1; D might be TRBD2 (6 bases). The CDR3 runs 13 residues. CDR1 is LNHDA, CDR2 SQIVND, per germline (reference sequence). V lost 8 bases to trimming and J lost 2 bases, with 10 bases between them. CDR3 protein: CASAGTAYNEQFF. CDR3 nucleotide sequence: TGTGCCAGTGCGGGGACCGCCTACAATGAGCAGTTCTTC.

In this sample, this clone turned up a few times. A read error likely explains this, since a far larger clone differs by one base. The sample carries other DNA sequences with the same CDR3. The chain links TRBV7-6 to TRBJ1-2; D perhaps matches TRBD1 (6 bases). The CDR3 sequence is 18 residues long. Germline V gene lookup returns CDR1 SGHVS and CDR2 FNYEAQ. V was pared by 7 bases and J by 3 bases, with 27 bases between. The CDR3 loop reads CASTLGPQGEGSYYGYTF. CDR3 DNA: TGTGCCAGCACCCTGGGGCCACAGGGCGAAGGGTCTTACTATGGCTACACCTTC.

This clone was observed once. The J gene is TRBJ2-3, the V gene TRBV7-2; perhaps TRBD2 as D (5 bases). The length of the CDR3 is 15 residues. V was clipped by 1 base and J by 1 base, with 9 bases between them. Germline V lookup: CDR1 SGHTA, CDR2 FQGNSA. CDR3 residues: CASSLDWRGTDTQYF. CDR3 DNA: TGTGCCAGCAGCTTAGATTGGCGGGGCACAGATACGCAGTATTTT.

This chain connects TRBV5-1 to TRBJ2-4; 7 nucleotides match TRBD1. V lost 1 base to trimming and J lost 0 bases; unmatched junction nucleotides: 16. The CDR3 is made up of 20 amino acids. CDR1 and CDR2 (germline): SGHRS, YFSETQ. The CDR3 DNA reads as TGCGCCAGCAGCTTGCCCTACCGGGACAGTTCTCTACTAGCCAAAAACATTCAGTACTTC. This gives the protein CASSLPYRDSSLLAKNIQYF. The variable domain in full, with the rest retrieved from reference TRBV5-1 and TRBJ2-4, is KAGVTQTPRYLIKTRGQQVTLSCSPISGHRSVSWYQQTPGQGLQFLFEYFSETQRNKGNFPGRFSGRQFSNSRSEMNVSTLELGDSALYLCASSLPYRDSSLLAKNIQYFGAGTRLSVL.

The sample holds one count of this clone. The chain links TRBV27 to TRBJ2-3; D gene ambiguous. In germline, CDR1 is MNHEY, CDR2 SMNVEV (reference sequence). V was cut by 8 bases and J by 5 bases, with 5 bases left in between. CDR3 size: 10 residues. CDR3 DNA: TGTGCCAGCGGGGTAGATACGCAGTATTTT. This encodes CASGVDTQYF.

The chain is built from TRBV4-2 and TRBJ2-5, with TRBD2 matching 11 bases. Losses at the gene ends were 4 bases for V and 4 bases for J; bases not matched to a gene: 14. This CDR3 spans 18 amino acids. Germline assignment: CDR1 LGHNA and CDR2 YNFKEQ. This CDR3 reads CASSPTSYNLAGGETQYF. CDR3 coding DNA: TGTGCCAGCAGCCCGACGTCCTACAACCTAGCGGGGGGAGAGACCCAGTACTTC.

In its sample, this clone was seen a few times. The rearrangement uses TRBV10-2 and TRBJ2-1; 15 bases match TRBD2. The trim removed 7 bases at V and 6 bases at J, leaving 7 bases unmatched. The CDR3 runs 16 residues. Germline V lookup: CDR1 WSHSY, CDR2 SAAADI. CDR3 region: CASNIGLAGGRNEQFF. CDR3 nucleotide sequence: TGCGCCAGCAACATAGGACTAGCGGGGGGGCGCAATGAGCAGTTCTTC.

This clone was counted many times. The rearrangement uses TRBV7-9 and TRBJ2-7; the match to TRBD2 covers 12 bases. The CDR3 contains 14 residues. The junction had 5 bases not matched to a gene; V was cut back by 5 bases and J by 6 bases. The germline V gene encodes CDR1 SEHNR and CDR2 FQNEAQ (reference sequence). Here the CDR3 reads CASSPGLAGIEQYF. The CDR3 nucleotides are TGTGCCAGCAGCCCCGGACTAGCGGGGATCGAGCAGTACTTC.

This clone has only a few counts. The genes are TRBV29-1 and TRBJ2-7; a possible D gene is TRBD1 (6 bases). Deletions cut 6 bases from V and 5 bases from J, with 17 bases between. Germline values: CDR1 SQVTM, CDR2 ANQGSEA. The CDR3 loop spans 13 amino acids. The CDR3 protein is CSVWDTSPHEQYF. For the CDR3, the DNA is TGCAGCGTCTGGGACACCTCCCCCCACGAGCAGTACTTC.

Notes on this clone: This probably arose from a read error, given a far larger clone one base away. The chain combines TRBV6-6 with TRBJ2-3, with 11 bases lining up with TRBD2. CDR1 MNHNY and CDR2 SVGAGI come from the germline V gene (reference sequence). V was pared by 5 bases and J by 2 bases, with 3 bases of the junction left unmatched. The CDR3 spans 15 residues. CDR3 in amino acids: CASSDSGGATDTQYF. The CDR3 nucleotides read TGTGCCAGCAGTGATAGCGGGGGGGCCACAGATACGCAGTATTTT.

The sample holds a few counts of this clone. This rearrangement joins TRBV7-9 to TRBJ2-5, with TRBD1 matching 10 bases. CDR1 and CDR2 (germline): SEHNR, FQNEAQ (reference sequence). After removal of 3 bases from V and 5 bases from J, the junction contained 6 bases not matched to a gene. The CDR3 is made up of 15 amino acids. The chain's CDR3 is CASSFVQGQGETQYF. As DNA, the CDR3 is TGTGCCAGCAGCTTTGTTCAGGGACAGGGGGAGACCCAGTACTTC.

The chain carries TRBV7-9 and TRBJ2-7; no clear D. V was pared by 4 bases and J by 2 bases, with 15 bases between. The CDR3 consists of 15 residues. Germline V gives CDR1 SEHNR, CDR2 FQNEAQ (reference sequence). This CDR3 reads CASSSPRTVPYEQYF. For the CDR3, the DNA is TGTGCCAGCAGCTCTCCGAGGACCGTACCCTACGAGCAGTACTTC.

This rearrangement joins TRBV15 to TRBJ2-6, with TRBD1 matching 7 bases. V lost 3 bases to trimming and J lost 0 bases; unmatched junction nucleotides: 8. CDR3 length: 18 residues. Germline V gives CDR1 LNHNV, CDR2 YYDKDF (reference sequence). The DNA for the CDR3 is TGTGCCACCAGCAGTCCGGGACAGCCCCTCTCTGGGGCCAACGTCCTGACTTTC. Residues: CATSSPGQPLSGANVLTF.

This clone was seen more than once but under ten times. The chain recombines TRBV19 with TRBJ1-3; possibly TRBD1 for D (6 bases). Germline V CDR1 and CDR2: LNHDA, SQIVND (reference sequence). The V gene lost 6 bases and the J gene lost 7 bases, with 16 bases spanning the gap. The CDR3 has 14 amino acids. The CDR3 sequence: CASSLMQGLNTIYF. The CDR3 bases are TGTGCCAGTAGCCTCATGCAGGGGCTCAACACCATATATTTT.

The V and J genes are TRBV27 and TRBJ2-7; D is ambiguous. Germline-derived CDR1 and CDR2 are MNHEY and SMNVEV (reference sequence). Trimming stripped 6 bases from V and 3 bases from J, with 9 bases between. This CDR3 comprises 12 residues. The CDR3 DNA reads as TGTGCCAGCAGAGGTGACGGCTACGAGCAGTACTTC. This gives the protein CASRGDGYEQYF.

The chain carries TRBV2 and TRBJ2-5; D uncertain. Trimming left V 7 bases short and J 1 base short, with 7 bases between. The CDR3 is made up of 12 amino acids. Germline CDR1 is SNHLY and CDR2 is FYNNEI. Written as DNA, the CDR3 is TGTGCCAGCATCCTTTCCCAAGAGACCCAGTACTTC. It specifies CASILSQETQYF.

The CDR3 DNA follows: TGTGCCAGCCCCGGGGGCACTGAAGCTTTCTTT. It encodes CASPGGTEAFF. The chain combines TRBV2 with TRBJ1-1; D is possibly TRBD1 (5 bases). There are 11 residues in the CDR3. V was clipped by 8 bases and J by 4 bases, with 8 bases between them. The germline V gene encodes CDR1 SNHLY and CDR2 FYNNEI.

V gene TRBV4-3 combines with J gene TRBJ2-3, with D unresolved. The V gene's germline CDR1 is LGHNA and CDR2 YSLEER. The CDR3 sequence is 14 residues long. The V end was cut by 4 bases, the J end by 0 bases, with 8 bases between. This CDR3 reads CASSPRTSTDTQYF. The DNA for the CDR3 is TGCGCCAGCAGCCCTCGTACTAGCACAGATACGCAGTATTTT.

The chain is built from TRBV5-4 and TRBJ1-1; maybe TRBD1 (6 bases). This CDR3 has 13 residues. Trimming took off 1 base at V and 4 bases at J, with 8 bases between the two ends. The germline CDR1 and CDR2 sequences are SGHNT and YYREEE (reference sequence). This CDR3 is CASSLRTATEAFF. The CDR3 DNA sequence: TGTGCCAGCAGCTTGCGGACAGCCACTGAAGCTTTCTTT.

J is TRBJ1-5 and V is TRBV13; 8 bases line up with TRBD1. Germline CDR1 PRHDT, CDR2 FYEKMQ (reference sequence). This CDR3 has 16 residues. The V and J ends lost 5 bases and 6 bases, in that order; junction bases with no gene match: 12. The CDR3 DNA is TGTGCCAGCAGCCTGAGGGTTGCAGGGGGCGGTCAGCCCCAGCATTTT. Translated, it gives CASSLRVAGGGQPQHF.

The V and J genes are TRBV4-1 and TRBJ2-7; D unclear. Between the trimmed V and J ends, which lost 0 bases and 0 bases, there was a span of 3 bases. Germline V gene data show CDR1 as MGHRA and CDR2 as YSYEKL. The CDR3 totals 13 residues. The CDR3 region has the DNA TGCGCCAGCAGCCAAGACGACTCCTACGAGCAGTACTTC. This codes for CASSQDDSYEQYF.

This clone occurred a few times. The chain's CDR3 is CASSATRLAYNEQFF. DNA of the CDR3: TGTGCCAGCAGTGCCACCCGACTAGCCTACAATGAGCAGTTCTTC. J is TRBJ2-1 and V is TRBV27, with D possibly being TRBD2 (6 bases). The CDR3 has 15 residues. Trimming took 5 bases from V and 2 from J, leaving 13 bases between them. Germline V gene sequence: CDR1 MNHEY, CDR2 SMNVEV (reference sequence).

The rearrangement links TRBV5-1 to TRBJ1-1, with D perhaps matching TRBD1 (6 bases). The germline V and J ends were trimmed by 0 bases and 0 bases, with 15 bases remaining between them. Germline V lookup: CDR1 SGHRS, CDR2 YFSETQ. CDR3 length: 17 amino acids. The CDR3 loop reads CASSLARGRNLNTEAFF. The CDR3 region has the DNA TGCGCCAGCAGCTTGGCCAGGGGACGGAACCTGAACACTGAAGCTTTCTTT.

This clone was detected only a few times. The rearrangement joins TRBV27 to TRBJ1-2; the match to TRBD1 covers 7 bases. CDR3 length: 16 amino acids. Germline lookup yields CDR1 MNHEY and CDR2 SMNVEV (reference sequence). The J segment lost 5 bases and the V segment lost 3 bases, leaving 12 bases of the junction unmatched. The CDR3 is CASSFAPTGLSYGYTF. The CDR3 DNA sequence: TGTGCCAGCAGTTTCGCCCCGACAGGGCTTTCGTATGGCTACACCTTC.

The gene calls are TRBV13 and TRBJ1-1; no reliable D call. The germline V gene has CDR1 PRHDT and CDR2 FYEKMQ (reference sequence). Deletions cut 5 bases from V and 6 bases from J, with 13 bases between. There are 13 residues in the CDR3. The CDR3, as DNA: TGTGCCAGCAGCCCTACAGCGTTGTCTGAAGCTTTCTTT. Its translation: CASSPTALSEAFF.

CDR3 in amino acids: CASSPSVGGYTF. The CDR3 DNA reads TGTGCCAGCAGCCCCAGCGTTGGTGGCTACACCTTC. V usage is TRBV13 and J usage is TRBJ1-2; D gene unclear. The CDR3 has 12 residues. The V gene lost 5 bases and the J gene lost 7 bases, with 11 bases spanning the gap. Germline CDR1 and CDR2: PRHDT and FYEKMQ (reference sequence).

The chain carries TRBV7-2 and TRBJ1-1; D may be TRBD1 (5 bases). Germline V CDR1 and CDR2: SGHTA, FQGNSA. Trimming shortened V by 1 base and J by 4 bases, and 16 bases separated the two germline ends. This CDR3 is 16 amino acids long. In DNA, the CDR3 is TGTGCCAGCAGCTTAGATCGTGAGGGGCTCGGCACTGAAGCTTTCTTT. This translates into CASSLDREGLGTEAFF.

This clone has a handful of counts. A single base is all that separates this from a far larger clone, so a read error is likely. The chain employs TRBV5-6 and TRBJ2-5; 9 positions match TRBD1. CDR3 length: 16 amino acids. Germline CDR1 SGHDT, CDR2 YYEEEE. V trimming: 7 bases; J trimming: 3 bases; junction bases outside the gene matches: 13. For the CDR3, the DNA is TGTGCCAGCTGCAGGACCGGGACAGGGCGCGAAGAGACCCAGTACTTC. Translating it yields CASCRTGTGREETQYF.